Presented here are 2 T cell receptor beta chains from one specimen sequenced in a study of T cell changes during pregnancy in multiple sclerosis (dated by TCRdb to the late 2010s). The library was generated by the immunoSEQ multiplex PCR assay. The source is immuneACCESS, and TCRdb retained only in-frame sequences with V and J called. Part of the clones is not carried over; for the studies checked, unresolved V genes explain less than half of this, and the remainder is unexplained. For this sample the table gives under 70,000 clones, of which around 90% were detected only once. The top ten hold about 6.4% of the sample. Here the sequenced sample was peripheral blood, taken in the third trimester of pregnancy. These receptors originate from a female donor in good health, enrolled as a control in a pregnancy study.

This chain connects TRBV27 to TRBJ1-2; no clear D. The CDR3 is 16 amino acids. V shed 5 bases and J shed 0 bases, with 16 bases lying between them. CDR1 is MNHEY, CDR2 SMNVEV, per germline (reference sequence). Here the CDR3 DNA reads TGTGCCAGCAGTCCTCAGATTGGTTCCGCTAACTATGGCTACACCTTC. Protein: CASSPQIGSANYGYTF.

The gene calls are TRBV11-3 and TRBJ1-1; no clear D. This CDR3 comprises 14 residues. Trimming left V 0 bases short and J 6 bases short, with 11 bases between. In germline, CDR1 is SGHNT, CDR2 YENEEA. As DNA, the CDR3 is TGTGCCAGCAGCTTAGAGGGCCCAGGTGCTGAAGCTTTCTTT. Encoded protein: CASSLEGPGAEAFF. The full variable domain, with the rest looked up from reference TRBV11-3 and TRBJ1-1, is EAGVVQSPRYKIIEKKQPVAFWCNPISGHNTLYWYLQNLGQGPELLIRYENEEAVDDSQLPKDRFSAERLKGVDSTLKIQPAELGDSAVYLCASSLEGPGAEAFFGQGTRLTVV.